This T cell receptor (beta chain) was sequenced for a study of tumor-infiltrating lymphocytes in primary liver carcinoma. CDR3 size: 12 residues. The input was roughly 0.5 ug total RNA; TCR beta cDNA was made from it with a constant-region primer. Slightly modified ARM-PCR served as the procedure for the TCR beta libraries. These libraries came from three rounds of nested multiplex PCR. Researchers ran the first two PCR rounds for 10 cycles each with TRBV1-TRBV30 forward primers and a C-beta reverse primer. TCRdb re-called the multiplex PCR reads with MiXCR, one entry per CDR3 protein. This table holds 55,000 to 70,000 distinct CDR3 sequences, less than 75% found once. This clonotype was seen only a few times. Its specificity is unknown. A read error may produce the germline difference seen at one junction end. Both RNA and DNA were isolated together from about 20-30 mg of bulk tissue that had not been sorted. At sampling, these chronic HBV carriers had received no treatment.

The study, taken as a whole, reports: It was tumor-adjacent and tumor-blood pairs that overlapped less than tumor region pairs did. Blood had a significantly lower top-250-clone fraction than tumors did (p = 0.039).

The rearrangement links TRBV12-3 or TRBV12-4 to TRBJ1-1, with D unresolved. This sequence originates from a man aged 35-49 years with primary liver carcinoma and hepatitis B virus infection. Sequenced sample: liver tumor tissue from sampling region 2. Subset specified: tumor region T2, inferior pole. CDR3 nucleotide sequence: TGTGCCAGCAGTTTAAAGAACACCGAAGCCATCTTT. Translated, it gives CASSLKNTEAIF.